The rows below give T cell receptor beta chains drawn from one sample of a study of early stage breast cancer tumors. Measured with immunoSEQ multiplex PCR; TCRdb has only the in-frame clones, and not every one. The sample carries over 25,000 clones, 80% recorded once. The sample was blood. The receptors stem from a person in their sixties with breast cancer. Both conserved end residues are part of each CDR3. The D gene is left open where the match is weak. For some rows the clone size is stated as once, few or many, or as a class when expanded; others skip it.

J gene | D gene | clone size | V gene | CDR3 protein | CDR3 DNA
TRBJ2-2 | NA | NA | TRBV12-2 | CASRLVLAGGPSGGELFF | TGTGCAAGTCGCTTAGTTCTAGCGGGAGGGCCGTCGGGCGGGGAGCTGTTTTTT
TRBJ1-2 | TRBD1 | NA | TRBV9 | CASSIQGANYGYTF | TGTGCCAGCAGCATACAGGGGGCGAACTATGGCTACACCTTC
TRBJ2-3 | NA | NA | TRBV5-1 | CASSLAYTGDTPYDTQYF | TGCGCCAGCAGCTTGGCTTATACTGGGGACACCCCATATGATACGCAGTATTTT
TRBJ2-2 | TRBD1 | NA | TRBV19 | CAINGQGGSGELFF | TGTGCCATAAATGGACAGGGAGGTTCCGGGGAGCTGTTTTTT
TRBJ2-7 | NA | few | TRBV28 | CASRQGFYYEQYF | TGTGCCAGCAGACAGGGTTTTTACTACGAGCAGTACTTC
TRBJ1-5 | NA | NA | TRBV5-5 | CASSEYSNQPQHF | TGTGCCAGCAGCGAGTATAGCAATCAGCCCCAGCATTTT
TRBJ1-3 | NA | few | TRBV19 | CASRARGAGNTIYF | TGTGCCAGTAGAGCCAGGGGCGCTGGAAACACCATATATTTT
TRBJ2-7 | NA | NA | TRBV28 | CASRKGRLSYEQYF | TGTGCCAGCCGGAAGGGGAGGCTCTCCTACGAGCAGTACTTC
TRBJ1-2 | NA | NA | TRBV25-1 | CASSSWDIAYGYTF | TGTGCCAGCAGTTCCTGGGACATCGCCTATGGCTACACCTTC
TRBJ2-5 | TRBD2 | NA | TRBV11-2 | CASSLDGAGVLGETQYF | TGTGCCAGCAGCTTAGATGGCGCGGGAGTGTTGGGAGAGACCCAGTACTTC
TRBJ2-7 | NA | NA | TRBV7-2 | CASSKGLQTYEQYF | TGTGCCAGCAGCAAGGGACTTCAGACCTACGAGCAGTACTTC
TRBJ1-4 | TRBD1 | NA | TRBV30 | CAWSKTGANEKLFF | TGTGCCTGGAGTAAGACAGGGGCTAATGAAAAACTGTTTTTT
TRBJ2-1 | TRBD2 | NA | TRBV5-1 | CASSPMAGTRTSSSYNEQFF | TGCGCCAGCAGCCCCATGGCCGGGACTAGGACCTCAAGCTCCTACAATGAGCAGTTCTTC
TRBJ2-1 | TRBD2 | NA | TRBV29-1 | CSVDSLAVYNEQFF | TGCAGCGTTGACTCTCTAGCGGTTTACAATGAGCAGTTCTTC
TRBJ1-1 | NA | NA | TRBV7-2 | CASSLDYRALTEAFF | TGTGCCAGCAGCTTAGATTACAGGGCTCTAACTGAAGCTTTCTTT
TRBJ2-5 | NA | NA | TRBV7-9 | CASSLGSAGKETQYF | TGTGCCAGCAGCTTAGGGTCCGCAGGGAAAGAGACCCAGTACTTC
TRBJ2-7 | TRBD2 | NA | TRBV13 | CASSRREGPQYF | TGTGCCAGCAGCAGGCGGGAGGGCCCCCAGTACTTC
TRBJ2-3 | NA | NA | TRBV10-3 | CAVRRGNTDTQYF | TGTGCCGTTAGAAGGGGAAACACAGATACGCAGTATTTT